A selection of T cell receptor beta chains follows, all from one sample in a study of spatial heterogeneity in lung cancer. TCRdb re-derived calls from the 5' RACE reads in MiXCR, one entry per CDR3 protein. The repertoire holds 30,000 to 40,000 distinct CDR3 sequences, with over 6.5% as singletons. The sequencing used PBMCs, collected at follow-up. These receptors were taken from a male donor with early-stage non-small cell lung cancer. The CDR3 runs from the conserved cysteine through the conserved F or W. The D gene is left open where the match is weak. Clone size is not always given. Where it is, it says once, few, many or a class for expanded clones.

CDR3: CASRDWTGGYGYTF
DNA: TGTGCCAGCAGAGATTGGACAGGGGGTTATGGCTACACCTTC
D: TRBD1
size: -
V: TRBV6-1
J: TRBJ1-2

CDR3: CAWSANADTDTQYF
DNA: TGTGCCTGGAGTGCGAATGCGGACACAGATACGCAGTATTTT
D: -
size: many
V: TRBV30
J: TRBJ2-3

CDR3: CASSLGEVGETQYF
DNA: TGTGCCAGCAGCTTAGGGGAGGTGGGAGAGACCCAGTACTTC
D: -
size: many
V: TRBV7-2
J: TRBJ2-5

CDR3: CASSYDPNTEAFF
DNA: TGTGCCAGCAGCTACGACCCAAACACTGAAGCTTTCTTT
D: -
size: many
V: TRBV11-2
J: TRBJ1-1

CDR3: CASSARQSSYEQYF
DNA: TGTGCCAGCAGTGCCCGACAGAGCTCCTACGAGCAGTACTTC
D: -
size: many
V: TRBV27
J: TRBJ2-7

CDR3: CASSIDGTSDETQYF
DNA: TGTGCCAGTAGTATAGATGGGACTAGCGATGAGACCCAGTACTTC
D: TRBD2
size: many
V: TRBV19
J: TRBJ2-5

CDR3: CASSMEGASNQPQHF
DNA: TGTGCCAGTAGTATGGAGGGGGCTAGCAATCAGCCCCAGCATTTT
D: TRBD1
size: many
V: TRBV19
J: TRBJ1-5

CDR3: CASSLRGNTEAFF
DNA: TGTGCCAGCAGTTTAAGGGGGAACACTGAAGCTTTCTTT
D: -
size: many
V: TRBV12-3/TRBV12-4
J: TRBJ1-1

CDR3: CSARATPLNEKLFF
DNA: TGCAGTGCTAGGGCGACACCACTTAATGAAAAACTGTTTTTT
D: -
size: many
V: TRBV20-1
J: TRBJ1-4

CDR3: CASSLFRGTDTQYF
DNA: TGTGCCAGCAGTTTATTTCGGGGAACAGATACGCAGTATTTT
D: -
size: few
V: TRBV12-3/TRBV12-4
J: TRBJ2-3

CDR3: CASSSTRNTGELFF
DNA: TGTGCCAGCAGCTCAACACGGAACACCGGGGAGCTGTTTTTT
D: -
size: many
V: TRBV7-2
J: TRBJ2-2

CDR3: CASSLAARTVNTGELFF
DNA: TGTGCCAGCAGTTTAGCGGCGAGGACAGTTAACACCGGGGAGCTGTTTTTT
D: -
size: many
V: TRBV27
J: TRBJ2-2

CDR3: CASSTTTPTSYEQYF
DNA: TGTGCCAGCAGCACCACCACGCCGACTTCCTACGAGCAGTACTTC
D: -
size: many
V: TRBV13
J: TRBJ2-7

CDR3: CASSFSSGGDSYNEQFF
DNA: TGTGCCAGTAGTTTCTCTAGCGGGGGTGACTCCTACAATGAGCAGTTCTTC
D: TRBD2
size: many
V: TRBV19
J: TRBJ2-1

CDR3: CASSGQGRETQYF
DNA: TGTGCCAGCAGTGGACAGGGAAGGGAGACCCAGTACTTC
D: TRBD1
size: many
V: TRBV5-6
J: TRBJ2-5

CDR3: CASSLSGDGGYTF
DNA: TGTGCCAGCAGCTTATCAGGGGACGGTGGCTACACCTTC
D: -
size: few
V: TRBV7-3
J: TRBJ1-2

CDR3: CATSEGITDTQYF
DNA: TGTGCCACCAGTGAGGGAATCACAGATACGCAGTATTTT
D: -
size: many
V: TRBV24-1
J: TRBJ2-3

CDR3: CASSYRDHTGELFF
DNA: TGTGCCAGCAGTTACAGAGACCACACCGGGGAGCTGTTTTTT
D: -
size: few
V: TRBV6-6
J: TRBJ2-2

CDR3: CASSYGGENSPLHF
DNA: TGTGCCAGCAGTTATGGGGGTGAAAATTCACCCCTCCACTTT
D: -
size: many
V: TRBV6-5
J: TRBJ1-6

CDR3: CSAIGAGLLSYEQYF
DNA: TGCAGTGCTATCGGGGCGGGACTACTCTCCTACGAGCAGTACTTC
D: TRBD2
size: many
V: TRBV20-1
J: TRBJ2-7

CDR3: CASNPHSSGNTIYF
DNA: TGTGCCAGCAACCCCCATAGCTCTGGAAACACCATATATTTT
D: -
size: many
V: TRBV12-3/TRBV12-4
J: TRBJ1-3

CDR3: CASSLEAGGRNEQFF
DNA: TGTGCCAGCAGCTTAGAAGCGGGGGGGCGAAATGAGCAGTTCTTC
D: TRBD2
size: many
V: TRBV11-2
J: TRBJ2-1

CDR3: CASSRGRTFYGYTF
DNA: TGTGCCAGCAGTCGGGGCAGAACGTTTTATGGCTACACCTTC
D: -
size: many
V: TRBV27
J: TRBJ1-2

CDR3: CSAITGGAVAEQYF
DNA: TGCAGTGCTATAACCGGGGGGGCAGTAGCCGAGCAGTACTTC
D: TRBD2
size: many
V: TRBV20-1
J: TRBJ2-7

CDR3: CASRRENTEAFF
DNA: TGTGCCAGCAGGAGGGAGAACACTGAAGCTTTCTTT
D: -
size: few
V: TRBV6-5
J: TRBJ1-1

CDR3: CASSPSPRGEQYF
DNA: TGTGCCAGCAGCCCCTCCCCCCGGGGCGAGCAGTACTTC
D: -
size: medium-sized
V: TRBV12-3/TRBV12-4
J: TRBJ2-7

CDR3: CASTPPGNTEAFF
DNA: TGTGCCAGCACCCCCCCCGGCAACACTGAAGCTTTCTTT
D: -
size: many
V: TRBV7-9
J: TRBJ1-1

CDR3: CASSLSGAGPYEQYF
DNA: TGTGCCAGCAGTTTATCCGGGGCGGGACCCTACGAGCAGTACTTC
D: -
size: many
V: TRBV12-3/TRBV12-4
J: TRBJ2-7